What follows are 26 T cell receptor beta chains derived from one specimen sequenced in a study of molecular identifiers for immune sequencing clone quantification. TCRdb reanalysed the PCR reads using MiXCR and keeps one entry per CDR3 protein. Of 460,000 or so distinct CDR3 sequences listed, roughly 23% are singletons. Source material: naive CD8+ T cells from blood, with Jurkat cell RNA spiked in. Documented subset: FACS-sorted CD8+CD4-CCR7+CD45RA+ naive T cells. These receptors were obtained from a human donor in good health. Some libraries in this study had Jurkat cell RNA spiked in.

J is TRBJ1-1 and V is TRBV28; D is perhaps TRBD1 (5 bases). CDR3 length equals 16 residues. Trimming pared 2 bases from V and 0 bases from J, leaving 13 bases between. CDR1 and CDR2 from the germline V gene are MDHEN and SYDVKM. The CDR3 protein is CASSLMERGLNTEAFF. CDR3 coding DNA: TGTGCCAGCAGTTTAATGGAACGGGGGTTGAACACTGAAGCTTTCTTT.

This clonotype was seen a few times. The rearrangement joins TRBV12-3 or TRBV12-4 to TRBJ1-5, with D unresolved. The germline V and J ends were trimmed by 3 bases and 6 bases, with 18 bases remaining between them. The CDR3 runs to 16 residues. CDR3 bases: TGTGCCAGCAGTTTGGGCGGTGACGGGTCGCGTCAGCCCCAGCATTTT. It codes for CASSLGGDGSRQPQHF.

This clonotype was counted many times. V usage is TRBV5-6 and J usage is TRBJ1-3; no reliable D call. The CDR3 totals 17 residues. V was pared by 3 bases and J by 2 bases, with 18 bases between. The germline V gene has CDR1 SGHDT and CDR2 YYEEEE. The CDR3 nucleotides read TGTGCCAGCAGCTGGCTAAGAAGGGAAGGCACTGGAAACACCATATATTTT. Residues: CASSWLRREGTGNTIYF.

This clonotype came up many times. The chain combines TRBV5-5 with TRBJ1-5; TRBD1 might be the D (6 bases). V was pared by 0 bases and J by 5 bases, with 12 bases between. The CDR3 runs 15 residues. CDR1 is SGHKS and CDR2 is YYEKEE in the germline V gene (reference sequence). The CDR3 DNA is TGTGCCAGCAGCTTGGAAGGGACATATTATCAGCCCCAGCATTTT. Amino acids: CASSLEGTYYQPQHF.

The chain couples TRBV19 to TRBJ1-2; D call uncertain. CDR1 and CDR2 (germline): LNHDA, SQIVND (reference sequence). The CDR3 contains 13 residues. V lost 1 base, J lost 4 bases, and 7 bases lay in between. The CDR3 is CASSIGGSYGYTF. The CDR3 region has the DNA TGTGCCAGTAGTATAGGAGGGTCCTATGGCTACACCTTC.

Many counts were recorded for this clonotype. This rearrangement joins TRBV6-5 to TRBJ2-1; TRBD2 is a possible D gene (5 bases). The V and J ends lost 6 bases and 5 bases respectively, with 14 bases between them. The CDR3 is 14 amino acids. Germline V lookup: CDR1 MNHEY, CDR2 SVGAGI. The CDR3 sequence: CASSPSPWNNEQFF. The DNA for the CDR3 is TGTGCCAGCAGCCCTAGCCCGTGGAACAATGAGCAGTTCTTC.

At least ten counts were recorded for this clonotype. The chain joins TRBV5-4 to TRBJ2-3; weak D call: TRBD2 (6 bases). Trimming removed 0 bases at V and 2 bases at J, with 16 bases between. This CDR3 is 17 amino acids long. CDR1 and CDR2 from the germline V gene are SGHNT and YYREEE (reference sequence). CDR3 nucleotides: TGTGCCAGCAGCTTGGTGGGTAGCGGACCAACCACAGATACGCAGTATTTT. Translation gives CASSLVGSGPTTDTQYF.

This clonotype was seen ten or more times. The rearrangement uses TRBV20-1 and TRBJ2-3; no clear D. CDR1 DFQATT and CDR2 SNEGSKA come from the germline V gene (reference sequence). Trimming shortened V by 0 bases and J by 2 bases, and 18 bases separated the two germline ends. This CDR3 is built from 17 residues. In nucleotides, the CDR3 is TGCAGTGCTAGAGATATTGTCCTCGGCGGCTACACAGATACGCAGTATTTT. Amino acids: CSARDIVLGGYTDTQYF.

A word on this clonotype: This sequence may be a read error, since a much larger clone differs from it by one base. The CDR3 DNA is TGCGCCAGCGGCGTAGTGGGACAGGGTGTCGTCGAGCAGTACTTC. Translating it yields CASGVVGQGVVEQYF. This chain joins TRBV5-1 and TRBJ2-7; TRBD1 matches at 9 bases. Germline values: CDR1 SGHRS, CDR2 YFSETQ. The CDR3 is 15 amino acids. The J segment lost 6 bases and the V segment lost 7 bases, leaving 14 bases of the junction unmatched.

This clonotype occurred a few times. This chain joins TRBV28 and TRBJ2-7; 7 nucleotides line up with TRBD2. Germline lookup yields CDR1 MDHEN and CDR2 SYDVKM. Trimming at V came to 4 bases and at J to 5 bases, leaving 14 bases not matched to a gene. The CDR3 length is 16 residues. The CDR3 loop reads CASSSPTRAGADEQYF. The CDR3 coding sequence is TGTGCCAGCAGTTCCCCAACCCGGGCGGGAGCCGACGAGCAGTACTTC.

Worth noting for this clonotype: A much bigger clone sits one base away, suggesting this may be a read error. This rearrangement joins TRBV7-2 to TRBJ2-3; D is perhaps TRBD1 or TRBD2 (6 bases each). V lost 2 bases and J lost 0, with 30 bases in between. Germline V CDR1 and CDR2: SGHTA, FQGNSA. The CDR3 is 22 amino acids. The CDR3 region has the DNA TGTGCCAGCAGCTTAAGTAGGGGGAAGGGCGGGATTGCCTTTTATAGCACAGATACGCAGTATTTT. This translates into CASSLSRGKGGIAFYSTDTQYF.

This clonotype was recorded a few times. The rearrangement joins TRBV9 to TRBJ2-3, with D tentatively TRBD2 (5 bases). Trimming took 0 bases from V and 2 from J, leaving 13 bases between them. The CDR3 length is 16 residues. The germline V gene encodes CDR1 SGDLS and CDR2 YYNGEE. This CDR3 is CASSVEGGQYTDTQYF. The CDR3 bases are TGTGCCAGCAGCGTAGAGGGCGGGCAATACACAGATACGCAGTATTTT.

V gene TRBV30 combines with J gene TRBJ1-2; 7 nucleotides align to TRBD1. CDR1 and CDR2 from the germline V gene are GTSNPN and SVGIG (reference sequence). The trim removed 4 bases at V and 4 bases at J, leaving 3 bases unmatched. This CDR3 comprises 12 residues. CDR3 sequence reads: CAWTGTVYGYTF. CDR3 bases: TGTGCCTGGACAGGGACAGTCTATGGCTACACCTTC.

This clonotype has only a few counts. The chain couples TRBV4-3 to TRBJ1-1; no firm D call. Trimming stripped 4 bases from V and 4 bases from J, with 10 bases between. Germline CDR1 is LGHNA and CDR2 is YSLEER. The CDR3 contains 13 residues. CDR3 residues: CASSPRARTEAFF. The CDR3, as DNA: TGCGCCAGCAGCCCCCGGGCACGCACTGAAGCTTTCTTT.

The J gene is TRBJ1-5, the V gene TRBV19, with 9 bases aligning to TRBD1. The CDR3 covers 15 residues. The V and J ends lost 3 bases and 3 bases, in that order; junction bases with no gene match: 3. Germline CDR1 and CDR2: LNHDA and SQIVND (reference sequence). In DNA form, the CDR3 reads TGTGCCAGTAGTATTGACAGGGGGAACAATCAGCCCCAGCATTTT. This translates into CASSIDRGNNQPQHF.

This clonotype was detected a few times. The chain is built from TRBV12-3 or TRBV12-4 and TRBJ1-5; D gene unclear. V dropped 5 bases and J dropped 3 bases, with 11 bases sitting between them. This CDR3 has 14 amino acids. CDR3 amino acids: CASSPEEDNQPQHF. In DNA, the CDR3 is TGTGCCAGCAGTCCCGAGGAGGACAATCAGCCCCAGCATTTT.

The chain recombines TRBV19 with TRBJ2-7, with TRBD2 matching over 10 bases. Germline CDR1 and CDR2: LNHDA and SQIVND (reference sequence). V was pared by 8 bases and J by 2 bases, with 9 bases of the junction left unmatched. CDR3 length: 15 amino acids. The CDR3 DNA sequence: TGTGCCAGTGGTCTGGGACTAGCGTCGACCTACGAGCAGTACTTC. Translated: CASGLGLASTYEQYF.

The chain employs TRBV29-1 and TRBJ1-2, with D unclear. Between the trimmed V and J ends, which lost 2 bases and 2 bases, there was a span of 9 bases. Germline V gene sequence: CDR1 SQVTM, CDR2 ANQGSEA. The CDR3 is made up of 13 amino acids. The CDR3 DNA sequence: TGCAGCGTTGAATCACGGCTGAACTATGGCTACACCTTC. Translating it yields CSVESRLNYGYTF. The variable domain in full, with the rest retrieved from reference TRBV29-1 and TRBJ1-2, is SAVISQKPSRDICQRGTSLTIQCQVDSQVTMMFWYRQQPGQSLTLIATANQGSEATYESGFVIDKFPISRPNLTFSTLTVSNMSPEDSSIYLCSVESRLNYGYTFGSGTRLTVV.

The chain couples TRBV12-3 or TRBV12-4 to TRBJ1-5; the D is unclear. V was shortened by 1 base and J by 7 bases, with 14 bases between the two germline ends. CDR3 length equals 15 residues. The CDR3 nucleotides read TGTGCCAGCAGTTTAGTGGTGGAGGCCGGACAGCCCCAGCATTTT. Amino acids: CASSLVVEAGQPQHF.

Notes on this clonotype: With a much larger clone just one base away, this may be a read error. The gene calls are TRBV27 and TRBJ2-6, with D unresolved. From germline, CDR1 is MNHEY and CDR2 SMNVEV (reference sequence). The CDR3 covers 16 residues. Trimming left V 3 bases short and J 3 bases short, with 12 bases between. CDR3 loop: CASSFQRLSGANVLTF. For the CDR3, the DNA is TGTGCCAGCAGTTTTCAGAGGCTGAGTGGGGCCAACGTCCTGACTTTC.

The chain recombines TRBV20-1 with TRBJ2-1; 11 bases match TRBD2. The length of the CDR3 is 18 residues. Looked up from germline, CDR1 is DFQATT and CDR2 is SNEGSKA (reference sequence). After removal of 3 bases from V and 2 bases from J, the junction contained 12 bases not matched to a gene. The CDR3 region has the DNA TGCAGTGCTAGCGGGGGACTAGCGGCGGATGACCCCTACAATGAGCAGTTCTTC. This translates into CSASGGLAADDPYNEQFF.

Points on this clonotype: A read error may explain this, as a much larger clone is one base away. The chain is built from TRBV7-9 and TRBJ2-2; the match to TRBD2 covers 13 bases. CDR1 and CDR2 from the germline V gene are SEHNR and FQNEAQ (reference sequence). The CDR3 covers 15 residues. This CDR3 reads CASCGLAGARGEPFF. The DNA for the CDR3 is TGTGCCAGCTGCGGACTAGCGGGAGCCCGCGGGGAGCCGTTTTTT.

This clonotype was recorded at least ten times. The chain couples TRBV20-1 to TRBJ2-7, with TRBD1 matching over 8 bases. The length of the CDR3 is 13 residues. V was pared by 5 bases and J by 1 base, with 4 bases of the junction left unmatched. Germline CDR1 reads DFQATT; CDR2 reads SNEGSKA (reference sequence). CDR3 coding DNA: TGCAGTGCTGTGGACAGGGAATCCTACGAGCAGTACTTC. Encoded protein: CSAVDRESYEQYF.

This clonotype has just a few counts. The rearrangement joins TRBV14 to TRBJ2-1; 9 positions match TRBD1. After removal of 3 bases from V and 9 bases from J, the junction contained 21 bases not matched to a gene. CDR3 length: 19 amino acids. Germline lookup yields CDR1 SGHDN and CDR2 FVKESK. Written as DNA, the CDR3 is TGTGCCAGCAGCCACCCGAAACCCAGCCCCCGGACAGGGGTGACTGAGCAGTTCTTC. Its translation is CASSHPKPSPRTGVTEQFF. The full variable domain, completed using reference TRBV14 and TRBJ2-1, is EAGVTQFPSHSVIEKGQTVTLRCDPISGHDNLYWYRRVMGKEIKFLLHFVKESKQDESGMPNNRFLAERTGGTYSTLKVQPAELEDSGVYFCASSHPKPSPRTGVTEQFFGPGTRLTVL.

There are a few counts of this clonotype. The J gene is TRBJ1-5, the V gene TRBV12-3 or TRBV12-4, with D unresolved. V lost 6 bases and J 3 bases, leaving 15 bases between the germline ends. The CDR3 runs to 15 residues. Here the CDR3 DNA reads TGTGCCAGCAGCCCAGCGGTTGGAGTCAATCAGCCCCAGCATTTT. It specifies CASSPAVGVNQPQHF.

This clonotype was recorded at least ten times. The V gene is TRBV27, the J gene TRBJ2-7; perhaps TRBD1 as D (6 bases). V lost 6 bases, J lost 2 bases, and 11 bases lay in between. Germline-derived CDR1 and CDR2 are MNHEY and SMNVEV (reference sequence). This CDR3 contains 13 residues. CDR3 DNA sequence: TGTGCCAGCAGCTTTCAGGGGACCTACGAGCAGTACTTC. Amino acids: CASSFQGTYEQYF.